Listed here is a single T cell receptor beta chain. The data stem from a study of blood T cell repertoires in COVID-19. Across the whole study: Some COVID-19 samples were acute and others convalescent; all came from the United States, Italy and Spain.

The germline V gene has CDR1 KGHSH and CDR2 LQKENI. The CDR3 is made up of 13 amino acids. V shed 2 bases and J shed 6 bases, with 11 bases lying between them. Seattle-derived patients entered the study during active infection and were followed longitudinally. The protocol was immunoSEQ multiplex PCR, while the TCRdb copy is restricted to in-frame clones and leaves out a portion. The sample gives a few hundred thousand clones, approximately 89% of which show up once; 6% to 6.5% is in the top ten. This receptor was obtained from a woman in her twenties or thirties with COVID-19, enrolled during active disease. The sequencing sample was made of peripheral blood. The rearrangement uses TRBV18 and TRBJ2-7; perhaps TRBD2 as D (6 bases). The CDR3 here is CASSPGGNGEQYF. In DNA form, the CDR3 reads TGTGCCAGCTCACCAGGGGGGAATGGCGAGCAGTACTTC.